These 5 T cell receptor beta chains share one sample of origin, sequenced in a study of Ad26.COV2.S vaccination and SARS-CoV-2 variants. Generated by immunoSEQ multiplex PCR, the TCRdb table keeps only in-frame clones and is missing some. Of 400,000 to 450,000 clones in the sample, roughly 90% are singletons; the top ten hold about 12%. The treatment was: 15 to 20 received Ad26.COV2.S at low or high dose, single or two shots; about 5 received placebo; per-sample allocation not given. Sampling was performed 63 days after the first vaccine or placebo injection. Source: peripheral blood, taken in a trial of Ad26.COV2.S vaccine versus placebo. The receptors come from a person between 18 and 59 years old who received the Ad26.COV2.S COVID-19 vaccine or a placebo.

The rearrangement links TRBV27 to TRBJ2-2, with 7 bases fitting TRBD2. CDR1 MNHEY and CDR2 SMNVEV come from the germline V gene (reference sequence). Losses at the gene ends were 5 bases for V and 3 bases for J; bases not matched to a gene: 12. The length of the CDR3 is 17 residues. As DNA, the CDR3 is TGTGCCAGCAGTCCCACGGCAGCGGGGATTTACACCGGGGAGCTGTTTTTT. Protein sequence: CASSPTAAGIYTGELFF.

The rearrangement links TRBV4-2 to TRBJ2-7, with D tentatively TRBD1 (8 bases). Germline CDR1 and CDR2: LGHNA and YNFKEQ. The germline V and J ends were trimmed by 3 bases and 2 bases, with 17 bases remaining between them. The CDR3 is 16 amino acids. CDR3 sequence: CASSHPGGDRTYEQYF. In nucleotides, the CDR3 is TGTGCCAGCAGCCATCCTGGGGGGGACAGGACCTACGAGCAGTACTTC.

The chain couples TRBV7-9 to TRBJ2-5; D is uncertain. The CDR3 extends over 14 amino acids. Deletions cut 2 bases from V and 2 bases from J, with 9 bases between. The germline V gene has CDR1 SEHNR and CDR2 FQNEAQ (reference sequence). The CDR3 loop is CASSLRHGQETQYF. Here the CDR3 DNA reads TGTGCCAGCAGCTTAAGGCACGGACAAGAGACCCAGTACTTC. Drawing the rest from reference TRBV7-9 and TRBJ2-5, the complete variable domain is DTGVSQNPRHKITKRGQNVTFRCDPISEHNRLYWYRQTLGQGPEFLTYFQNEAQLEKSRLLSDRFSAERPKGSFSTLEIQRTEQGDSAMYLCASSLRHGQETQYFGPGTRLLVL.

The V and J genes are TRBV19 and TRBJ1-1; perhaps TRBD1 as D (5 bases). CDR1 is LNHDA, CDR2 SQIVND, per germline (reference sequence). The CDR3 runs to 15 residues. The germline V and J ends were trimmed by 5 bases and 5 bases, with 18 bases remaining between them. The CDR3 protein is CASSLQQGFGTEAFF. The CDR3 nucleotides read TGTGCCAGTAGTCTACAGCAGGGATTTGGGACTGAAGCTTTCTTT.

This rearrangement joins TRBV6-2 or TRBV6-3 to TRBJ1-1; TRBD1 might be the D (5 bases). The CDR3 runs to 19 residues. V was trimmed by 5 bases and J by 1 base, leaving 26 bases between them. From germline, CDR1 is MNHEY and CDR2 SVGEGT. The CDR3 here is CASSPVHRTPSVKNTEAFF. In DNA form, the CDR3 reads TGTGCCAGCAGTCCCGTCCACCGGACACCCAGTGTCAAGAACACTGAAGCTTTCTTT.